This TCR beta chain originates from a study of cytomegalovirus exposure and HLA in healthy donors. Study results and caveats: Subsequent analysis of the roughly 120 validation repertoires found a tendency for first-cohort TCR clusters to co-occur. The study recorded more than 150 TCR beta chains that were cytomegalovirus-associated.

The study drew the donors from its approximately 110-subject validation cohort, separate from the approximately 670-subject first cohort. As regards this clone: The antigen is not known.

Trimming removed 6 bases at V and 1 base at J, with 11 bases between. CDR1 and CDR2 from the germline V gene are SGHRS and YFSETQ. The length of the CDR3 is 14 residues. Profiling relied on immunoSEQ multiplex PCR, and the TCRdb table lists in-frame clones only, not all of them. The sample holds over 250,000 clones, about 86% seen once. What was sequenced was PBMCs. The clonotype comes from a woman younger than 35 in good health and CMV-seronegative. This rearrangement joins TRBV5-1 to TRBJ2-1, with a tentative D call TRBD2 (5 bases). The CDR3 spells CASTSEGSYNEQFF. CDR3 sequence (DNA): TGCGCCAGCACCTCCGAGGGATCCTACAATGAGCAGTTCTTC.